This TCR beta chain was obtained from a study of blood T cells in healthy people across ages. Donors were systemically healthy Caucasian individuals from Russia aged 6 to 90 years. Study outcomes and limitations: Observed TCR beta diversity showed a strong correlation with the percentage of naive T cells as measured by flow cytometry. It was held that diversity estimates obtained from one million T cells represented underestimates.

V dropped 7 bases and J dropped 0 bases, with 5 bases sitting between them. The CDR3 runs 12 residues. Per the germline V gene, CDR1 is SGHAT and CDR2 is FQNNGV. This clonotype was found a few times. Its antigen remains unknown. Through a sample-barcoded 5' primer and a J-beta primer mix, a second PCR was run for about 6 to 11 cycles. There were at least 2.5 million CDR3-containing paired-end reads obtained from each sample. TCRdb fed the 5' RACE reads into MiXCR, producing one record per CDR3 protein. The table records about 680,000 distinct CDR3 sequences, 49% of them present only once. This sequence originates from an older woman in good health. The J gene is TRBJ2-3, the V gene TRBV11-2; unclear D gene. The sequencing input was blood. This CDR3 is CASKGSTDTQYF. CDR3 DNA: TGTGCCAGCAAGGGTAGCACAGATACGCAGTATTTT.